The 6 T cell receptor beta chains in this list originate from one sample, sequenced in a study of PD-1 blockade in classical Hodgkin lymphoma (dated by TCRdb to between 2020 and 2021). This specimen's time point label, per the study, means: cycle 4 day 1 (C4D1), after more than five weeks of nivolumab. Relapse after autologous stem cell transplantation had occurred in all trial patients, and cohorts A, B and C were distinguished by prior brentuximab vedotin exposure. Libraries were built with the immunoSEQ multiplex PCR assay. As stored in TCRdb, this immuneACCESS dataset retains in-frame rearrangements with V and J assigned. A fraction of the clones does not appear; measured against another copy, unresolved V genes explain less than half of the discrepancy, and the remainder lacks a known reason. The sample profile shows roughly 100,000 clones; over 75% of them were found once. In total, the top ten clones hold less than 10% of the sample.

The sample here was peripheral blood mononuclear cells (PBMCs), taken before the fourth cycle of nivolumab. Receptor source: a human donor with classical Hodgkin lymphoma.

The table lists this clone with a few counts. The chain couples TRBV28 to TRBJ1-2; D is undetermined. Per the germline V gene, CDR1 is MDHEN and CDR2 is SYDVKM. The ends were cut back, 6 bases at V and 4 bases at J, with 12 bases in the middle. The CDR3 is 13 amino acids. This CDR3 is CASSPPGVYGYTF. As DNA, the CDR3 is TGTGCCAGCAGCCCTCCTGGGGTCTATGGCTACACCTTC.

This rearrangement joins TRBV27 to TRBJ1-4, with 12 bases matching TRBD1. The CDR3 has 15 amino acids. Losses at the gene ends were 7 bases for V and 8 bases for J; bases not matched to a gene: 8. CDR1 is MNHEY, CDR2 SMNVEV, per germline (reference sequence). CDR3: CASTPRGTGGEKLFF. The CDR3 DNA sequence: TGTGCCAGCACCCCTCGGGGGACAGGGGGCGAAAAACTGTTTTTT.

The V and J genes are TRBV19 and TRBJ2-5, with 9 bases identical to TRBD1. The V gene's germline CDR1 is LNHDA and CDR2 SQIVND (reference sequence). The CDR3 extends over 15 amino acids. V was clipped by 3 bases and J by 4 bases; unmatched bases: 6. The CDR3: CASSILQGAGETQYF. DNA of the CDR3: TGTGCCAGTAGTATTTTACAGGGGGCAGGAGAGACCCAGTACTTC.

The chain uses TRBV5-1 and TRBJ2-1; 8 bases map to TRBD1. From germline, CDR1 is SGHRS and CDR2 YFSETQ. CDR3 length equals 15 residues. Trimming cost V 4 bases and J 8 bases; bases outside gene matches: 11. CDR3 sequence: CASSPGTGPIDEQFF. In nucleotides, the CDR3 is TGCGCCAGCAGCCCTGGGACAGGTCCCATCGATGAGCAGTTCTTC.

The chain recombines TRBV4-2 with TRBJ2-1, with 8 nucleotides matching TRBD1. The CDR3 is made up of 15 amino acids. Germline V lookup: CDR1 LGHNA, CDR2 YNFKEQ. V was pared by 0 bases and J by 4 bases, with 2 bases of the junction left unmatched. CDR3 protein: CASSQDRGRYNEQFF. CDR3 sequence (DNA): TGTGCCAGCAGCCAAGACAGGGGGCGATACAATGAGCAGTTCTTC.

The V gene is TRBV12-5, the J gene TRBJ1-4; D is undetermined. The V end was cut by 1 base, the J end by 8 bases, with 11 bases between. Germline V gene lookup returns CDR1 LGHNT and CDR2 FRNRAP. The CDR3 extends over 14 amino acids. CDR3 residues: CASGLEDVGEKLFF. Here the CDR3 DNA reads TGTGCTAGTGGTTTGGAGGACGTAGGGGAAAAACTGTTTTTT.